Below are 5 T cell receptor beta chains sequenced from a single sample in a study of T cells after yellow fever vaccination. One entry per CDR3 protein, called by TCRdb with MiXCR from the 5' RACE reads. The sample has a few hundred thousand distinct CDR3 sequences, less than 8.5% seen once. Sequences were derived from CD4+ T cells sorted from PBMCs, sampled 15 days after the yellow fever booster vaccination. These receptors were taken from a man aged 25 to 40 who received the YFV17D yellow fever vaccine.

The chain combines TRBV30 with TRBJ2-3; 8 positions match TRBD2. The CDR3 is 17 residues long. The germline V gene encodes CDR1 GTSNPN and CDR2 SVGIG (reference sequence). With V trimmed by 1 base and J by 0 bases, 9 bases remained unmatched. CDR3 sequence (DNA): TGTGCCTGGAGTGCTCATCTTACGGGAGGGAGCACAGATACGCAGTATTTT. Protein: CAWSAHLTGGSTDTQYF.

The chain carries TRBV2 and TRBJ2-5, with D perhaps matching TRBD2 (6 bases). The germline V and J ends were trimmed by 2 bases and 4 bases, with 14 bases remaining between them. Germline V gene sequence: CDR1 SNHLY, CDR2 FYNNEI. The CDR3 totals 15 residues. The chain's CDR3 is CASSENSGPPETQYF. CDR3 nucleotide sequence: TGTGCCAGCAGTGAAAATAGCGGACCCCCAGAGACCCAGTACTTC.

This clonotype was found many times. This chain links TRBV6-5 with TRBJ2-7, with D perhaps TRBD2 (6 bases). Trimming pared 2 bases from V and 2 bases from J, leaving 13 bases between. The germline CDR1 and CDR2 sequences are MNHEY and SVGAGI. CDR3 length: 15 amino acids. The CDR3 protein is CASSYEGGVAYEQYF. CDR3 in DNA: TGTGCCAGCAGTTACGAAGGCGGGGTAGCCTACGAGCAGTACTTC.

This clonotype has more than one count but fewer than ten. The V gene is TRBV15, the J gene TRBJ1-2, with 7 bases lining up with TRBD1. Unmatched junction bases numbered 15, after V lost 0 bases and J lost 8 bases. The CDR3 consists of 17 residues. Looked up from germline, CDR1 is LNHNV and CDR2 is YYDKDF (reference sequence). Here the CDR3 reads CATSRDGGRGGSGGYTF. CDR3 in DNA: TGTGCCACCAGCAGAGATGGTGGGAGAGGGGGCTCAGGAGGCTACACCTTC.

The chain combines TRBV5-4 with TRBJ2-3; 9 nucleotides align to TRBD2. This CDR3 is built from 16 residues. V gave up 3 bases and J gave up 1 base; unmatched junction bases: 6. Germline V gene sequence: CDR1 SGHNT, CDR2 YYREEE (reference sequence). Here the CDR3 reads CASSSQREEGTDTQYF. The CDR3 coding sequence is TGTGCCAGCAGCTCCCAGCGGGAGGAGGGCACAGATACGCAGTATTTT.